A single sample is the source of the 2 T cell receptor beta chains below, sequenced in a study of beta chain features in type 1 diabetes. Study results and limitations: Shortening that was moderate but significant affected the TCRB CDR3s of Type 1 diabetes patients in all four CD4+ subsets.

For these receptors, no antigen is known. Sequenced material consisted of expressed TCRB transcripts (all of the isolated RNA was reverse transcribed). Sequencing was performed with immunoSEQ multiplex PCR; in TCRdb, only in-frame clones are kept and a portion is missing. Of hundreds of thousands of clones in the sample, around 15% were seen once. Sequenced sample: naive CD4+ T cells from blood. The receptors stem from a man aged 18 to 30 with type 1 diabetes.

This clone was counted between two and nine times. The chain combines TRBV6-1 with TRBJ2-3, with TRBD2 matching over 8 bases. The CDR3 is made up of 16 amino acids. Germline V gene lookup returns CDR1 MNHNS and CDR2 SASEGT. Trimming at V came to 0 bases and at J to 3 bases, leaving 5 bases not matched to a gene. The CDR3 coding sequence is TGTGCCAGCAGTGAAGCGCCGGGACTAGGAACAGATACGCAGTATTTT. Translating gives CASSEAPGLGTDTQYF.

The CDR3 is CASSLETGRDTIYF. DNA for the CDR3: TGCGCCAGCAGTCTGGAGACAGGGCGGGACACCATATATTTT. This sequence joins TRBV23-1 and TRBJ1-3; 7 positions match TRBD1. TRBV23-1 is classed as an ORF, of uncertain function. Trimming cost V 4 bases and J 8 bases; bases outside gene matches: 8. This CDR3 is 14 amino acids long.